The 29 T cell receptor beta chains below were found in one sample sequenced in a study of T cells expressing NK-cell markers. TCRdb reprocessed the 5' RACE reads and stores each CDR3 protein as one record, lacking DNA. Here the sample table reports fewer than 550,000 distinct CDR3 sequences. The sequencing input was blood T cells: a sorted CD56 or NKG2C T cell subset, CD4+ or CD8+ T cells, or bulk PBMC T cells (not recorded which). The receptors here all came from a woman aged 45 to 65 in good health.

The V call is TRBV7-9, the J call TRBJ1-5; TCRdb designates TRBD1, a call that cannot be tested without DNA. CDR3 size: 18 residues. The germline CDR1 and CDR2 sequences are SEHNR and FQNEAQ (reference sequence). The CDR3 reads CASSLVKGPTWGDQPQHF.

The genes are TRBV6-1 and TRBJ2-3. CDR3 length equals 13 residues. Germline values: CDR1 MNHNS, CDR2 SASEGT. The CDR3 loop reads CASTLEFTDTQYF.

The chain joins TRBV6-5 to TRBJ2-2; the TRBD1 assignment by TCRdb is unverifiable without DNA. The CDR3 is 15 residues long. Per the germline V gene, CDR1 is MNHEY and CDR2 is SVGAGI. CDR3 sequence reads: CASGGLSADTGELFF.

The CDR3 sequence is CASRETGTAGNTIYF. The chain is built from TRBV2 and TRBJ1-3; TCRdb's D call of TRBD1 is untestable without DNA. Looked up from germline, CDR1 is SNHLY and CDR2 is FYNNEI. CDR3 length: 15 amino acids. Filled out from reference TRBV2 and TRBJ1-3, the complete variable domain reads EPEVTQTPSHQVTQMGQEVILRCVPISNHLYFYWYRQILGQKVEFLVSFYNNEISEKSEIFDDQFSVERPDGSNFTLKIRSTKLEDSAMYFCASRETGTAGNTIYFGEGSWLTVV.

The chain is built from TRBV4-1 and TRBJ2-3; lacking DNA, the TRBD2 call made by TCRdb goes unchecked. CDR1 is MGHRA, CDR2 YSYEKL, per germline. The CDR3 loop spans 17 amino acids. This chain's CDR3 is CASSQEPAGGGTDTQYF.

The rearrangement joins TRBV3-1 to TRBJ2-3; absent DNA, TCRdb's TRBD2 call cannot be checked. Germline V gene data show CDR1 as LGHDT and CDR2 as YNNKEL (reference sequence). This CDR3 has 17 amino acids. This CDR3 reads CASSQELAGGMLGTQYF.

V gene TRBV19 combines with J gene TRBJ2-5; TCRdb's D gene call, TRBD2, goes unchecked for lack of DNA. The CDR3 sequence is 15 residues long. From germline, CDR1 is LNHDA and CDR2 SQIVND (reference sequence). The CDR3 loop reads CASSIDGSGTETQYF.

The chain combines TRBV5-1 with TRBJ2-2. CDR1 and CDR2 from the germline V gene are SGHRS and YFSETQ. The CDR3 totals 14 residues. CDR3 amino acids: CASSLSEATGELFF.

The rearrangement uses TRBV27 and TRBJ2-7; TCRdb's D call, TRBD1, is unchecked because there is no DNA. The germline V gene has CDR1 MNHEY and CDR2 SMNVEV (reference sequence). This CDR3 is 13 amino acids long. The chain's CDR3 is CASSWVGGDEQYF.

The V call is TRBV27, the J call TRBJ2-3; the D call of TRBD1 rests on TCRdb alone, since no DNA is present to check it. The CDR3 has 18 residues. Germline V gene data show CDR1 as MNHEY and CDR2 as SMNVEV (reference sequence). The CDR3 here is CASSLSGVPRSFTDTQYF.

V usage is TRBV20-1 and J usage is TRBJ1-1; TCRdb reports TRBD1, a call that lacks DNA to check it against. Germline V CDR1 and CDR2: DFQATT, SNEGSKA (reference sequence). This CDR3 has 14 amino acids. The CDR3 spells CSARVEGTNTEAFF.

The V and J genes are TRBV5-1 and TRBJ1-2; the D call of TRBD1 rests on TCRdb alone, since no DNA is present to check it. CDR1 is SGHRS and CDR2 is YFSETQ in the germline V gene. The CDR3 contains 14 residues. The chain's CDR3 is CASSFDRAVSGYTF.

The V call is TRBV5-1, the J call TRBJ2-5; without DNA, the TCRdb call of TRBD1 cannot be checked. The CDR3 is 17 amino acids. Germline-derived CDR1 and CDR2 are SGHRS and YFSETQ. The CDR3 region is CASSSFMDRMIQETQYF.

The rearrangement uses TRBV5-1 and TRBJ2-1; no DNA is available, so the TRBD2 call from TCRdb remains unchecked. CDR1 and CDR2 from the germline V gene are SGHRS and YFSETQ. This CDR3 has 15 amino acids. The CDR3 loop is CASSFFRSGDNEQFF.

CDR3 protein: CASSSSGDDGSYNEQFF. The rearrangement joins TRBV28 to TRBJ2-1; no DNA is available, so the TRBD1 call from TCRdb remains unchecked. The CDR3 covers 17 residues. Germline lookup yields CDR1 MDHEN and CDR2 SYDVKM. The variable domain in full, with the rest retrieved from reference TRBV28 and TRBJ2-1, is DVKVTQSSRYLVKRTGEKVFLECVQDMDHENMFWYRQDPGLGLRLIYFSYDVKMKEKGDIPEGYSVSREKKERFSLILESASTNQTSMYLCASSSSGDDGSYNEQFFGPGTRLTVL.

The chain uses TRBV24-1 and TRBJ2-5; lacking DNA, the TRBD2 call made by TCRdb goes unchecked. This CDR3 comprises 15 residues. Germline V lookup: CDR1 KGHDR, CDR2 SFDVKD. The CDR3 region is CATIEAGGPLETQYF.

This chain joins TRBV10-3 and TRBJ2-5; TCRdb's D gene call, TRBD2, goes unchecked for lack of DNA. CDR3 length: 15 residues. CDR1 and CDR2 from the germline V gene are ENHRY and SYGVKD. The CDR3: CAISGLAGLGETQYF.

V and J are TRBV28 and TRBJ1-3; TCRdb selects TRBD1, and the lack of DNA leaves this call unchecked. The germline V gene has CDR1 MDHEN and CDR2 SYDVKM. The CDR3 totals 12 residues. This CDR3 reads CASSAQGGGIYF.

This chain uses TRBV24-1 with TRBJ2-7; without DNA, the TCRdb call of TRBD1 cannot be checked. The CDR3 spans 16 residues. The germline gives CDR1 KGHDR, CDR2 SFDVKD. The CDR3 sequence is CATSDPGRLGGYEQYF.

The V call is TRBV19, the J call TRBJ1-2; absent DNA, TCRdb's TRBD1 call cannot be checked. There are 15 residues in the CDR3. Germline V lookup: CDR1 LNHDA, CDR2 SQIVND (reference sequence). CDR3 sequence reads: CASSIATGANYGYTF.

The chain recombines TRBV20-1 with TRBJ1-3. The CDR3 sequence is 13 residues long. Germline CDR1 DFQATT, CDR2 SNEGSKA (reference sequence). This chain's CDR3 is CSASIGMGNTIYF.

The V and J genes are TRBV20-1 and TRBJ1-5; TCRdb proposes TRBD1, but this gene call is untestable without DNA. The CDR3 runs 15 residues. Germline-derived CDR1 and CDR2 are DFQATT and SNEGSKA (reference sequence). CDR3 in amino acids: CSASRGGMRNQPQHF.

This chain links TRBV12-3 or TRBV12-4 with TRBJ1-1. This CDR3 comprises 13 residues. The CDR3 is CASSPISNTEAFF.

The rearrangement links TRBV20-1 to TRBJ1-1. CDR1 and CDR2 from the germline V gene are DFQATT and SNEGSKA (reference sequence). The CDR3 extends over 11 amino acids. This CDR3 is CSAPFKAEAFF.

The chain couples TRBV4-2 to TRBJ2-7; the TCRdb D gene call, TRBD2, has no DNA to confirm it. Germline CDR1 and CDR2: LGHNA and YNFKEQ. The CDR3 is made up of 15 amino acids. CDR3 protein: CASSQDIAGGVEQYF.

The genes are TRBV11-2 and TRBJ2-7; TCRdb reports TRBD2, a call that lacks DNA to check it against. Germline V lookup: CDR1 SGHAT, CDR2 FQNNGV. The CDR3 spans 15 residues. CDR3 amino acids: CASSSAGTRSYEQYF.

The chain carries TRBV28 and TRBJ2-1. The CDR3 is 16 residues long. CDR1 MDHEN and CDR2 SYDVKM come from the germline V gene. The CDR3 loop is CASSLDARTIYNEQFF.

The CDR3 sequence: CSVKGQGSGETQYF. The chain employs TRBV29-1 and TRBJ2-5; the TCRdb call, TRBD1, lacks DNA for checking. Germline V gene sequence: CDR1 SQVTM, CDR2 ANQGSEA. The CDR3 consists of 14 residues.

The chain employs TRBV10-2 and TRBJ2-2; TCRdb proposes TRBD2, but this gene call is untestable without DNA. CDR1 and CDR2 from the germline V gene are WSHSY and SAAADI. This CDR3 region has 14 residues. This CDR3 is CASVLAGGGGELFF.